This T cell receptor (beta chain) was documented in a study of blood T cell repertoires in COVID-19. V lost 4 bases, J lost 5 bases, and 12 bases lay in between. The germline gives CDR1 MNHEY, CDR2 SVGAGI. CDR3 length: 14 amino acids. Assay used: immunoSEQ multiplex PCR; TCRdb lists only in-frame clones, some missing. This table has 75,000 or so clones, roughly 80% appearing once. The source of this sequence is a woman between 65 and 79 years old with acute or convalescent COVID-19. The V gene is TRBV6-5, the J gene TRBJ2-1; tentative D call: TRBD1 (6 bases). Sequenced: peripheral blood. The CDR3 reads CASSSRTENNEQFF. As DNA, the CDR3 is TGTGCCAGCAGTTCGCGGACAGAGAACAATGAGCAGTTCTTC.